These 29 T cell receptor beta chains were all obtained from the same sample, sequenced in a study of cytomegalovirus exposure and HLA in healthy donors. TCRdb's table, derived via immunoSEQ multiplex PCR, lists solely in-frame clones and lacks some. In the table there are about 75,000 clones, about 82% of which are singletons. Sequencing was performed on PBMCs. These TCRs come from a man aged 25 to 40 in good health and CMV-seronegative.

The J gene is TRBJ2-2, the V gene TRBV9; no firm D call. The CDR3 contains 14 residues. V lost 1 base to trimming and J lost 5 bases, with 9 bases between them. The germline gives CDR1 SGDLS, CDR2 YYNGEE. The CDR3 sequence: CASSVSSWTGELFF. CDR3 DNA sequence: TGTGCCAGCAGCGTAAGCTCGTGGACCGGGGAGCTGTTTTTT.

This sequence joins TRBV9 and TRBJ1-5; weak D call: TRBD1 (6 bases). Trimming removed 0 bases from V and 7 bases from J, with 14 bases in between. This CDR3 has 15 residues. From germline, CDR1 is SGDLS and CDR2 YYNGEE. For the CDR3, the DNA is TGTGCCAGCAGCGTAGAGGGGGTAAGGGGACAGCCCCAGCATTTT. Translation gives CASSVEGVRGQPQHF. Supplemented by reference TRBV9 and TRBJ1-5, the full variable domain reads DSGVTQTPKHLITATGQRVTLRCSPRSGDLSVYWYQQSLDQGLQFLIQYYNGEERAKGNILERFSAQQFPDLHSELNLSSLELGDSALYFCASSVEGVRGQPQHFGDGTRLSIL.

The chain recombines TRBV4-1 with TRBJ2-5; 10 bases fit TRBD2. Germline V lookup: CDR1 MGHRA, CDR2 YSYEKL. With V trimmed by 1 base and J by 2 bases, 7 bases remained unmatched. The CDR3 consists of 17 residues. CDR3 protein: CASSQGPGLARQETQYF. CDR3 in DNA: TGCGCCAGCAGCCAAGGGCCGGGACTAGCGAGGCAAGAGACCCAGTACTTC.

The chain carries TRBV7-6 and TRBJ2-2, with TRBD2 as a possible D gene (6 bases). This CDR3 region has 14 residues. Germline lookup yields CDR1 SGHVS and CDR2 FNYEAQ. The ends were cut back, 1 base at V and 7 bases at J, with 10 bases in the middle. The CDR3 spells CASSLDGSGGELFF. Here the CDR3 DNA reads TGTGCCAGCAGCTTAGACGGGAGTGGCGGGGAGCTGTTTTTT.

This clone was detected once. This chain connects TRBV6-5 to TRBJ2-3, with a weak D call TRBD2 (5 bases). This CDR3 contains 14 residues. Germline V gene data show CDR1 as MNHEY and CDR2 as SVGAGI. Trimming pared 8 bases from V and 6 bases from J, leaving 18 bases between. CDR3 protein: CASRDPTFMDTQYF. DNA for the CDR3: TGTGCCAGCCGGGATCCCACTTTTATGGATACGCAGTATTTT.

The chain uses TRBV6-6 and TRBJ1-1; TRBD1 aligns across 7 bases. CDR1 MNHNY and CDR2 SVGAGI come from the germline V gene (reference sequence). CDR3 length: 13 residues. The trim removed 4 bases at V and 6 bases at J, leaving 5 bases unmatched. The CDR3 DNA sequence: TGTGCCAGCAGTTTCACAGGGGCGGCTGAAGCTTTCTTT. It translates to CASSFTGAAEAFF.

This clone turned up a few times. The chain joins TRBV9 to TRBJ2-7; 7 bases fit TRBD1. The germline V gene has CDR1 SGDLS and CDR2 YYNGEE. This CDR3 is built from 15 residues. V trimming: 4 bases; J trimming: 0 bases; junction bases outside the gene matches: 7. CDR3 in amino acids: CASSPRTGYSYEQYF. The CDR3 DNA reads TGTGCCAGCAGCCCCCGGACAGGATACTCCTACGAGCAGTACTTC.

The CDR3: CASSYIGQTSGETQYF. In DNA form, the CDR3 reads TGTGCCAGCAGCTATATTGGCCAAACTAGCGGGGAGACCCAGTACTTC. The chain links TRBV5-4 to TRBJ2-5; the match to TRBD2 covers 9 bases. CDR1 is SGHNT, CDR2 YYREEE, per germline (reference sequence). The CDR3 contains 16 residues. Trimming at V came to 3 bases and at J to 5 bases, leaving 11 bases not matched to a gene. The full variable domain, rest sourced from reference TRBV5-4 and TRBJ2-5, is ETGVTQSPTHLIKTRGQQVTLRCSSQSGHNTVSWYQQALGQGPQFIFQYYREEENGRGNFPPRFSGLQFPNYSSELNVNALELDDSALYLCASSYIGQTSGETQYFGPGTRLLVL.

The rearrangement joins TRBV4-3 to TRBJ2-7; D gene ambiguous. In germline, CDR1 is LGHNA, CDR2 YSLEER. The CDR3 is made up of 15 amino acids. Deletions cut 0 bases from V and 1 base from J, with 10 bases between. In DNA, the CDR3 is TGCGCCAGCAGCCAAGAACAGATCTCATCCTACGAGCAGTACTTC. This encodes CASSQEQISSYEQYF.

This clone has just a few counts. The chain links TRBV7-9 to TRBJ2-7; D unclear. The germline V and J ends were trimmed by 1 base and 5 bases, with 9 bases remaining between them. Germline-derived CDR1 and CDR2 are SEHNR and FQNEAQ (reference sequence). The CDR3 consists of 13 residues. CDR3 protein: CASSLVRGDEQYF. As DNA, the CDR3 is TGTGCCAGCAGCTTAGTTCGCGGAGACGAGCAGTACTTC.

The chain has TRBV7-9 and TRBJ2-1; 10 nucleotides match TRBD2. The length of the CDR3 is 15 residues. V lost 4 bases to trimming and J lost 8 bases; unmatched junction nucleotides: 8. CDR1 and CDR2 (germline): SEHNR, FQNEAQ (reference sequence). Here the CDR3 DNA reads TGTGCCAGCAGCTCAAGCGGGAGGGCGGAGGATGAGCAGTTCTTC. This sequence encodes CASSSSGRAEDEQFF.

This chain links TRBV11-1 with TRBJ2-1; 7 positions match TRBD1. The CDR3 is made up of 15 amino acids. The germline V gene has CDR1 SGHAT and CDR2 FQDESV (reference sequence). V lost 4 bases to trimming and J lost 8 bases; unmatched junction nucleotides: 11. CDR3 sequence: CASSYGPTGVDEQFF. CDR3 in DNA: TGTGCCAGCAGCTACGGTCCAACAGGGGTGGATGAGCAGTTCTTC.

The chain combines TRBV29-1 with TRBJ2-1; the match to TRBD2 covers 10 bases. Trimming cost V 5 bases and J 0 bases; bases outside gene matches: 1. The germline V gene encodes CDR1 SQVTM and CDR2 ANQGSEA. The CDR3 runs 14 residues. The CDR3 nucleotides read TGCAGCGTTAAGCGGGAGGGCTCCTACAATGAGCAGTTCTTC. Residues: CSVKREGSYNEQFF.

The table lists this clone with a count of one. This chain connects TRBV9 to TRBJ2-7, with TRBD1 as a possible D gene (5 bases). V shed 0 bases and J shed 2 bases, with 12 bases lying between them. The CDR3 sequence is 15 residues long. Germline CDR1 and CDR2: SGDLS and YYNGEE. The chain's CDR3 is CASSVEGSSAYEQYF. CDR3 DNA: TGTGCCAGCAGCGTAGAGGGGTCCTCAGCCTACGAGCAGTACTTC.

The V gene is TRBV23-1, the J gene TRBJ1-4; possible D gene TRBD1, 5 bases. TRBV23-1 is labeled an ORF, and its function is uncertain. The CDR3 runs 15 residues. V gave up 0 bases and J gave up 4 bases, with 9 bases separating them. The CDR3 bases are TGCGCCAGCAGTCAATCGCGGGGCCTTAATGAAAAACTGTTTTTT. It yields the protein CASSQSRGLNEKLFF.

This chain uses TRBV9 with TRBJ1-5; 10 nucleotides align to TRBD1. The CDR3 is made up of 16 amino acids. Per germline, CDR1 SGDLS and CDR2 YYNGEE. After removal of 0 bases from V and 1 base from J, the junction contained 1 base not matched to a gene. Written as DNA, the CDR3 is TGTGCCAGCAGCGTAGGGACAGGGGGAAGCAATCAGCCCCAGCATTTT. Protein sequence: CASSVGTGGSNQPQHF.

The CDR3 region has the DNA TGTGCCAGCAGCTTGTCCGGGACTAGCGCAAACAATGAGCAGTTCTTC. It yields the protein CASSLSGTSANNEQFF. This rearrangement joins TRBV7-2 to TRBJ2-1; 10 positions match TRBD2. This CDR3 spans 16 amino acids. J gave up 5 bases and V 3 bases, and 7 bases lay outside the gene matches. CDR1 SGHTA and CDR2 FQGNSA come from the germline V gene.

CDR3 residues: CASTRNRGYNEQYF. The CDR3 bases are TGTGCCAGCACGAGAAACAGGGGGTATAACGAGCAGTACTTC. The chain links TRBV6-5 to TRBJ2-7; 8 bases align to TRBD1. Germline CDR1 reads MNHEY; CDR2 reads SVGAGI. The V segment lost 7 bases and the J segment 5 bases; nucleotides outside the gene matches: 10. This CDR3 has 14 amino acids.

Here the CDR3 DNA reads TGTGCCAGCAGCATACTCAATCAGCCCCAGCATTTT. Encoded protein: CASSILNQPQHF. The genes are TRBV5-4 and TRBJ1-5, with D unclear. The CDR3 loop spans 12 amino acids. Germline lookup yields CDR1 SGHNT and CDR2 YYREEE (reference sequence). V was pared by 4 bases and J by 3 bases, with 5 bases between. Drawing the rest from reference TRBV5-4 and TRBJ1-5, the complete variable domain is ETGVTQSPTHLIKTRGQQVTLRCSSQSGHNTVSWYQQALGQGPQFIFQYYREEENGRGNFPPRFSGLQFPNYSSELNVNALELDDSALYLCASSILNQPQHFGDGTRLSIL.

The chain couples TRBV7-3 to TRBJ1-1; no clear D gene. The CDR3 is made up of 13 amino acids. CDR1 is SGHTA and CDR2 is FQGTGA in the germline V gene. V dropped 0 bases and J dropped 2 bases, with 4 bases sitting between them. The CDR3 DNA reads as TGTGCCAGCAGCTTAACGCTAAACACTGAAGCTTTCTTT. Residues: CASSLTLNTEAFF.

The chain employs TRBV28 and TRBJ1-1, with D possibly TRBD1 on 6 matching bases. The germline CDR1 and CDR2 sequences are MDHEN and SYDVKM. V lost 8 bases to trimming and J lost 1 base, with 14 bases between them. The CDR3 sequence is 14 residues long. The CDR3 nucleotides read TGTGCCAGCCTGACCCGACAGGAGAACACTGAAGCTTTCTTT. Protein product: CASLTRQENTEAFF. The variable domain in full, completed from reference TRBV28 and TRBJ1-1, reads DVKVTQSSRYLVKRTGEKVFLECVQDMDHENMFWYRQDPGLGLRLIYFSYDVKMKEKGDIPEGYSVSREKKERFSLILESASTNQTSMYLCASLTRQENTEAFFGQGTRLTVV.

This rearrangement joins TRBV2 to TRBJ2-7, with D possibly TRBD2 on 5 matching bases. The CDR3 runs to 13 residues. V lost 9 bases to trimming and J lost 3 bases, with 15 bases between them. The germline CDR1 and CDR2 sequences are SNHLY and FYNNEI. The CDR3 coding sequence is TGTGCCAGTCGGAGGACGGAGTACTACGAGCAGTACTTC. Translation: CASRRTEYYEQYF. The full variable domain, its missing parts supplied by reference TRBV2 and TRBJ2-7, is EPEVTQTPSHQVTQMGQEVILRCVPISNHLYFYWYRQILGQKVEFLVSFYNNEISEKSEIFDDQFSVERPDGSNFTLKIRSTKLEDSAMYFCASRRTEYYEQYFGPGTRLTVT.

This CDR3 is CASNPDSNGPSAQYF. The CDR3 DNA reads as TGTGCCAGCAACCCGGACTCCAATGGGCCCAGCGCCCAGTACTTC. V and J are TRBV6-5 and TRBJ2-5; a possible D gene is TRBD2 (5 bases). Germline V gives CDR1 MNHEY, CDR2 SVGAGI. The V and J ends lost 7 bases and 9 bases respectively, with 24 bases between them. The CDR3 is 15 residues long.

The chain joins TRBV6-5 to TRBJ2-7; tentatively, D is TRBD1 (6 bases). V lost 2 bases to trimming and J lost 12 bases, with 14 bases between them. The germline V gene has CDR1 MNHEY and CDR2 SVGAGI. The CDR3 spans 12 residues. CDR3 region: CASSYRIGGWYF. In DNA form, the CDR3 reads TGTGCCAGCAGTTACCGGATAGGGGGATGGTACTTC.

V usage is TRBV5-6 and J usage is TRBJ1-1; D possibly corresponds to TRBD1 (5 bases). Germline CDR1 and CDR2: SGHDT and YYEEEE. This CDR3 contains 14 residues. V was clipped by 3 bases and J by 2 bases, with 11 bases between them. The CDR3 is CASSSGRTNTEAFF. As DNA, the CDR3 is TGTGCCAGCAGCTCCGGACGGACAAACACTGAAGCTTTCTTT.

The chain joins TRBV4-3 to TRBJ2-1, with 7 bases aligning to TRBD2. The J segment lost 4 bases and the V segment lost 0 bases, leaving 6 bases of the junction unmatched. Germline CDR1 is LGHNA and CDR2 is YSLEER. The CDR3 spans 16 residues. The CDR3 sequence is CASSQDWLAEYNEQFF. The CDR3 DNA sequence: TGCGCCAGCAGCCAAGATTGGCTAGCGGAATACAATGAGCAGTTCTTC.

V and J are TRBV11-3 and TRBJ2-3; the D is unclear. Trimming removed 5 bases from V and 7 bases from J, with 22 bases in between. CDR1 SGHNT and CDR2 YENEEA come from the germline V gene. There are 16 residues in the CDR3. CDR3 sequence reads: CASSPNHAGSIHTQYF. CDR3 sequence (DNA): TGTGCCAGCAGCCCTAACCACGCCGGGTCTATACATACGCAGTATTTT.

V is TRBV11-2 and J is TRBJ1-3; 7 positions match TRBD1. CDR3 length equals 13 residues. With 0 bases clipped from V and 8 bases from J, the junction kept 1 base outside the gene matches. Per germline, CDR1 SGHAT and CDR2 FQNNGV. The CDR3 protein is CASSLDTGDTIYF. CDR3 DNA sequence: TGTGCCAGCAGCTTAGATACAGGGGACACCATATATTTT.

The V gene is TRBV7-8, the J gene TRBJ2-7; 9 bases are a match to TRBD2. The CDR3 runs to 17 residues. The J segment lost 6 bases and the V segment lost 5 bases, leaving 17 bases of the junction unmatched. Germline values: CDR1 SGHVS, CDR2 FQNEAQ. The CDR3 region is CASSTLAGARGGGEQYV. The CDR3 DNA reads as TGTGCCAGCAGCACCTTAGCGGGAGCCCGCGGTGGCGGCGAGCAGTACGTC.